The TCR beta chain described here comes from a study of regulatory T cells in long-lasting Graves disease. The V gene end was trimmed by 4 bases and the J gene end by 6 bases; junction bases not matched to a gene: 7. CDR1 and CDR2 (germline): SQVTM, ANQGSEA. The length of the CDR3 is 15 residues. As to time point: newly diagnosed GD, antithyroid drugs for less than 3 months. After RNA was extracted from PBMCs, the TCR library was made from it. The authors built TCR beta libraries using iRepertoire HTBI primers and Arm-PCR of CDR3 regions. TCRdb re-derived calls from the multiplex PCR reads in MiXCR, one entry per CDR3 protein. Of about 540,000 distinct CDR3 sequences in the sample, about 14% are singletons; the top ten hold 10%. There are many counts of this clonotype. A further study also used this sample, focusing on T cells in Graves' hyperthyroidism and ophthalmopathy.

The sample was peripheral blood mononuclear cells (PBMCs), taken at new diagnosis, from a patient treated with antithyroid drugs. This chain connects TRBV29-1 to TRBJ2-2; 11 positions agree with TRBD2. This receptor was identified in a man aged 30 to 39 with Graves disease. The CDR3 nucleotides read TGCAGCGTTGGCACCGGGACTAGCGGCGCCGGGGAGCTGTTTTTT. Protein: CSVGTGTSGAGELFF.